The entry that follows covers one T cell receptor beta chain sequence. Measured with immunoSEQ multiplex PCR; TCRdb has only the in-frame clones, and not every one. The data show about 97,000 clones, roughly 91% seen once. This sample is part of a study of PD-1 blockade in classical Hodgkin lymphoma. Following autologous stem cell transplantation, relapse occurred in every patient, and exposure to brentuximab vedotin varied. The sequence was collected from a human donor with classical Hodgkin lymphoma. The sample was peripheral blood mononuclear cells (PBMCs), taken before the second cycle of nivolumab.

CDR3 coding DNA: TGTGCCAGCACCGGGGGGGGTCCGACCAGATCCGGGGAGCTGTTTTTT. It is translated as CASTGGGPTRSGELFF. The rearrangement links TRBV7-6 to TRBJ2-2, with TRBD2 matching over 8 bases. The junction had 13 bases not matched to a gene; V was cut back by 7 bases and J by 6 bases. Germline CDR1 SGHVS, CDR2 FNYEAQ. CDR3 size: 16 residues.